The 9 T cell receptor beta chains below come from one sample, sequenced in a study of PD-L1 blockade in urothelial cancer. Documented time point: peripheral blood 6 weeks after treatment start. Some clones are missing from TCRdb's copy, which holds only in-frame ones; the method was immunoSEQ multiplex PCR. The table includes 83,000 or so clones, 83% detected once. This sample comprised PBMCs, obtained around atezolizumab (anti-PD-L1) treatment. The source is a man between 65 and 80 years old with urothelial cancer.

The chain employs TRBV6-1 and TRBJ1-2; D is unresolved. The germline CDR1 and CDR2 sequences are MNHNS and SASEGT. The CDR3 is 14 residues long. Trimming pared 7 bases from V and 4 bases from J, leaving 16 bases between. This CDR3 is CASINSLNSYGYTF. The CDR3, as DNA: TGTGCCAGCATCAACAGCCTGAACTCCTATGGCTACACCTTC.

CDR3 protein: CASSQEGRGFSTEAFF. The DNA of the CDR3 is TGTGCCAGCAGCCAAGAGGGCAGGGGGTTTAGCACTGAAGCTTTCTTT. J is TRBJ1-1 and V is TRBV14; 7 bases are shared with TRBD1. This CDR3 is built from 16 residues. V gave up 0 bases and J gave up 4 bases; unmatched junction bases: 8. Germline CDR1 SGHDN, CDR2 FVKESK. The entire variable domain, with the rest obtained from reference TRBV14 and TRBJ1-1, is as follows: EAGVTQFPSHSVIEKGQTVTLRCDPISGHDNLYWYRRVMGKEIKFLLHFVKESKQDESGMPNNRFLAERTGGTYSTLKVQPAELEDSGVYFCASSQEGRGFSTEAFFGQGTRLTVV.

This chain uses TRBV30 with TRBJ2-5; D not certain. In germline, CDR1 is GTSNPN, CDR2 SVGIG (reference sequence). The CDR3 covers 11 residues. With 0 bases removed from V and 5 bases from J, the gap between germline ends came to 4 bases. CDR3 protein: CAWSVRETQYF. Here the CDR3 DNA reads TGTGCCTGGAGTGTTCGGGAGACCCAGTACTTC.

Remarks on this clone: At the DNA level, this CDR3 is encoded by other sequences in the same sample as well. The chain is built from TRBV7-9 and TRBJ2-2, with 9 bases matching TRBD1. The V and J ends lost 5 bases and 4 bases, in that order; junction bases with no gene match: 2. This CDR3 is 14 amino acids long. Germline values: CDR1 SEHNR, CDR2 FQNEAQ (reference sequence). This CDR3 reads CASSLTGGTGELFF. Here the CDR3 DNA reads TGTGCCAGCAGCCTGACAGGGGGCACCGGGGAGCTGTTTTTT. The full variable domain, completed using reference TRBV7-9 and TRBJ2-2, is DTGVSQNPRHKITKRGQNVTFRCDPISEHNRLYWYRQTLGQGPEFLTYFQNEAQLEKSRLLSDRFSAERPKGSFSTLEIQRTEQGDSAMYLCASSLTGGTGELFFGEGSRLTVL.

This clone was detected only once. The gene calls are TRBV5-1 and TRBJ2-1, with 13 bases matching TRBD2. V was pared by 4 bases and J by 7 bases, with 8 bases of the junction left unmatched. The CDR3 contains 16 residues. CDR1 and CDR2 from the germline V gene are SGHRS and YFSETQ. In DNA form, the CDR3 reads TGCGCCAGCAGCGCGCCGGGACTAGCGGGATTGAATGAGCAGTTCTTC. Translating it yields CASSAPGLAGLNEQFF.

This chain links TRBV5-4 with TRBJ2-5; 13 bases are a match to TRBD2. The germline gives CDR1 SGHNT, CDR2 YYREEE (reference sequence). V lost 5 bases, J lost 3 bases, and 4 bases stayed unmatched. This CDR3 spans 15 amino acids. The CDR3: CASSRTSGGEETQYF. The CDR3 DNA follows: TGTGCCAGCAGTAGGACTAGCGGGGGCGAAGAGACCCAGTACTTC.

This chain links TRBV9 with TRBJ2-1, with 8 nucleotides matching TRBD2. V trimming: 1 base; J trimming: 4 bases; junction bases outside the gene matches: 7. Germline V CDR1 and CDR2: SGDLS, YYNGEE. CDR3 length: 16 residues. CDR3 DNA sequence: TGTGCCAGCAGCGTATCAGCGGGGGTGGGGTACAATGAGCAGTTCTTC. It yields the protein CASSVSAGVGYNEQFF.

J is TRBJ2-4 and V is TRBV11-2; D unresolved. The CDR3 runs 15 residues. Germline V gene sequence: CDR1 SGHAT, CDR2 FQNNGV. The V gene lost 2 bases and the J gene lost 0 bases, with 8 bases spanning the gap. CDR3 DNA: TGTGCCAGCAGCTTAAAGAGGCTAGCCAAAAACATTCAGTACTTC. Amino acid sequence: CASSLKRLAKNIQYF.

The chain couples TRBV18 to TRBJ2-7, with D tentatively TRBD2 (5 bases). CDR1 KGHSH and CDR2 LQKENI come from the germline V gene. Trimming took 6 bases from V and 6 from J, leaving 12 bases between them. The CDR3 has 12 residues. The DNA for the CDR3 is TGTGCCAGCTCCCGCGCGGGTACCGAGCAGTACTTC. Translating gives CASSRAGTEQYF.